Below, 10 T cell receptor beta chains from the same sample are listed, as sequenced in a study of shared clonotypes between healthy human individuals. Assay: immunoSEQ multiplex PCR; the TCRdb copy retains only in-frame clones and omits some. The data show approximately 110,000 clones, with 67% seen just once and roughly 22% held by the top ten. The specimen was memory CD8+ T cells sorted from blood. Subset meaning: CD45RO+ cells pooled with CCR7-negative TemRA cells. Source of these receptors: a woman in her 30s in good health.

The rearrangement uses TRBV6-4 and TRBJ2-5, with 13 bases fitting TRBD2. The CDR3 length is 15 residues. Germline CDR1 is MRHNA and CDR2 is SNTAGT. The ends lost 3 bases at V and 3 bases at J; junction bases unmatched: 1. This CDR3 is CASSEGTSGEETQYF. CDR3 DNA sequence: TGTGCCAGCAGTGAAGGGACTAGCGGGGAAGAGACCCAGTACTTC.

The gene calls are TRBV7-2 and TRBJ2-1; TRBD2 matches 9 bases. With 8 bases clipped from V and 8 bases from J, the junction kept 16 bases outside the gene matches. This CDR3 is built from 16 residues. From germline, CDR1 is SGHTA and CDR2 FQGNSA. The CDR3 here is CASGASVLLAGYEQFF. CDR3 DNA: TGTGCCAGCGGCGCCAGCGTCCTGCTAGCGGGATATGAGCAGTTCTTC.

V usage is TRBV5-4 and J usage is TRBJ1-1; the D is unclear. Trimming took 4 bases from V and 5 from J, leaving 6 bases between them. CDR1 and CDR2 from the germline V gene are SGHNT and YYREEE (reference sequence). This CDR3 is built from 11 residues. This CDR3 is CASSGDTEAFF. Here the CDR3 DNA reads TGTGCCAGCAGCGGGGATACTGAAGCTTTCTTT.

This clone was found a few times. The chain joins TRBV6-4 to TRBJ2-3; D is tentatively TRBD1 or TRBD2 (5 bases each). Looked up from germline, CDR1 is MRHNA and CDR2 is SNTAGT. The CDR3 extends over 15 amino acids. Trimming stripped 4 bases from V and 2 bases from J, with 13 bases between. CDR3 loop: CASSAGTDITDTQYF. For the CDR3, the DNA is TGTGCCAGCAGTGCCGGGACGGATATCACAGATACGCAGTATTTT.

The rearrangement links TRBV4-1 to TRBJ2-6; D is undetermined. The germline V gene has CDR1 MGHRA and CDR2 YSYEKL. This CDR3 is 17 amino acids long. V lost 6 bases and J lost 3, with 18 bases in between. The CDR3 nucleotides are TGCGCCAGCAGTGGACCGGGCCGGATGAGTGGGGCCAACGTCCTGACTTTC. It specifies CASSGPGRMSGANVLTF.

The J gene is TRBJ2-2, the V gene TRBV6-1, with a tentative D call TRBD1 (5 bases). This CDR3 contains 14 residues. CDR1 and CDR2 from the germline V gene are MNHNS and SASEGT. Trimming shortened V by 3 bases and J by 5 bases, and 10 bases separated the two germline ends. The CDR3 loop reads CASSEGPATGELFF. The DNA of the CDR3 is TGTGCCAGCAGTGAGGGGCCCGCAACCGGGGAGCTGTTTTTT.

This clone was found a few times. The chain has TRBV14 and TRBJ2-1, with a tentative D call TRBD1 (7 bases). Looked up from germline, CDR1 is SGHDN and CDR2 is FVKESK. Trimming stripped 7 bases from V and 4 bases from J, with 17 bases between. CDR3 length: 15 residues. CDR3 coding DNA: TGTGCCAGCAACCAGGGGGGAGAGCCTTACAATGAGCAGTTCTTC. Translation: CASNQGGEPYNEQFF.

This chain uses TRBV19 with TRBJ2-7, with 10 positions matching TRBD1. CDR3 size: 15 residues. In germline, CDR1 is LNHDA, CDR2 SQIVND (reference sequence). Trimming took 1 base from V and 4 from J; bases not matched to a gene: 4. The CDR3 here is CASSIGGQGQYEQYF. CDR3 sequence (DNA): TGTGCCAGTAGTATAGGGGGACAGGGGCAATACGAGCAGTACTTC.

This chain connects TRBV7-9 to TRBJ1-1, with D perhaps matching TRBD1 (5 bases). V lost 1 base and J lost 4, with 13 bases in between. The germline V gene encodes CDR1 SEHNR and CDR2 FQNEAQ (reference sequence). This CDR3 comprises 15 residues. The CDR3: CASSLGVPGGTEAFF. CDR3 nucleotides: TGTGCCAGCAGCTTAGGGGTGCCCGGGGGCACTGAAGCTTTCTTT. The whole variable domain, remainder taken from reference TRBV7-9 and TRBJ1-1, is DTGVSQNPRHKITKRGQNVTFRCDPISEHNRLYWYRQTLGQGPEFLTYFQNEAQLEKSRLLSDRFSAERPKGSFSTLEIQRTEQGDSAMYLCASSLGVPGGTEAFFGQGTRLTVV.

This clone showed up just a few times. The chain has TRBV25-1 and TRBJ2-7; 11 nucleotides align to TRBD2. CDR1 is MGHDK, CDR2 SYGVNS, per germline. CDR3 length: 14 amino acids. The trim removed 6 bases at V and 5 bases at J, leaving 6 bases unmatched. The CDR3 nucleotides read TGTGCCAGCAGGGACTCTAGCGGGAGGAACGAGCAGTACTTC. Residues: CASRDSSGRNEQYF.